The T cell receptor (beta chain) under discussion was sequenced for a study of blood T cell repertoires in COVID-19. Study-level background: The origin of the acute and convalescent COVID-19 samples was the United States, Italy and Spain.

Methods used by the authors: Estimates of nucleated cell counts were drawn from the amplification of reference gene primers. The data were produced by immunoSEQ multiplex PCR, yet TCRdb's version contains in-frame clones alone and is incomplete. V, J and clone size were drawn from that table, and D and trimming were deduced from the DNA. The repertoire has around 280,000 clones, approximately 83% of them found once; the top ten carry over 2%. Trimming stripped 4 bases from V and 2 bases from J, with 22 bases between. Germline V gene sequence: CDR1 SGHRS, CDR2 YFSETQ. The CDR3 spans 17 residues. The chain has TRBV5-1 and TRBJ2-7, with D possibly matching TRBD1 (7 bases). The TCR sequence derives from a woman aged 30 to 39 who had recovered from COVID-19. What was sequenced was peripheral blood. In DNA form, the CDR3 reads TGCGCCAGCAGCCCCGGGACTCGGGGCAGGGGGGCCTACGAGCAGTACTTC. It codes for CASSPGTRGRGAYEQYF.